This T cell receptor (beta chain) was recorded in a study of T cells after yellow fever vaccination. Whole-study findings and limits: It was the secondary response that reached its peak faster, day 5 versus 15, but it was weaker.

CDR3 size: 11 residues. The germline V and J ends were trimmed by 3 bases and 10 bases, with 9 bases remaining between them. Generation of TCR cDNA used 5'RACE template switching (which added a universal primer site and UMIs). TCRdb processed the 5' RACE reads anew with MiXCR; each CDR3 protein has one entry. The data hold about 340,000 distinct CDR3 sequences, with roughly an eighth observed a single time. This clonotype was picked up a small number of times. No antigen is known for it. The starting material was CD4+ T cells sorted from PBMCs, obtained 15 days after the yellow fever booster vaccination. This chain connects TRBV12-3 or TRBV12-4 to TRBJ1-2; D is uncertain. This TCR derives from a man younger than 30 who received the YFV17D yellow fever vaccine. This chain's CDR3 is CASSLKGVYTF. CDR3 in DNA: TGTGCCAGCAGTTTGAAAGGTGTCTACACCTTC.